A single T cell receptor beta chain is shown here with its context. The specificity of this receptor is unknown. No much larger clonotype is one base removed from it; base qualities were not supplied. The entry originates in a study of T cell responses to AZD1222 COVID-19 vaccine (dated by TCRdb to the early 2020s). Context from the whole study: AZD1222 recipients whose second dose came at about 4 weeks and those whose second dose came at about 12 weeks were combined into one group, since spike-specific TCR depth and breadth did not differ between the two schedules. A total of 230 to 250 trial participants underwent TCR sequencing, of whom about 210 had received two doses of AZD1222 and around 25 had received two doses of the MenACWY control vaccine. Enrollment into the trials was organized by age into subgroups of 18-55, 56-69 and 70-plus years, and those subgroups contained about 160, 30 and 59 TCR-sequenced participants, respectively.

The intended sense of this specimen's time point label: baseline before first vaccination. Vaccinee samples were obtained from the UK trials COV001 and COV002, which included a single-blind randomized controlled phase 2/3 trial of AZD1222 (ChAdOx1 nCoV-19) in healthy adults. Trial participant PBMC samples were collected at day 0 and day 28 after the second dose for TCRbeta chain sequencing. The junction shows trimming of 3 bases on V and 0 bases on J, plus 10 bases between the germline ends. Looking up the germline V gene yields CDR1 SGHDT and CDR2 YYEEEE. The CDR3, from cysteine to phenylalanine, totals 14 residues. Only CDR3 DNA remains: 42 bases, in frame from the first base. Overall results and qualifications from the work: Conclusions about previously exposed vaccinees are limited because only five to seven AZD1222 recipients were SARS-CoV-2 seropositive at baseline. The 56-69-year group was small, and its depth increase did not reach significance, likely because of low power. Most participants were white British and females outnumbered males, and the authors suggested that clonal diversity may have been underestimated. Spike-specific TCR breadth and depth rose significantly after two AZD1222 doses compared with day 0 and with MenACWY recipients. Epitopes outside the regions mutated in the B.1.351 and B.1.1.7 variants were reportedly recognized by nearly half of the unique spike-specific TCRs. CD4 TCRs associated with the vaccine covered the entire spike protein, and the dominant responses were in regions 160-218 and 743-854. Because no samples from the day 14 peak response were available, repertoires could be characterized only after the peak T cell response.

The CDR3 regions of human TCRbeta chains were analyzed by immunosequencing. Per the source publication's procedure: TCRs in the repertoires were compared against a reference library of SARS-CoV-2-specific TCRs that had been generated with the MIRA antigen-specificity platform. Breadth was defined as the fraction of unique TCRs that were SARS-CoV-2-associated, and depth was defined as the fraction of total T cells that were SARS-CoV-2-associated. Using the MIRA data, each spike-specific TCR was assigned both to the spike region to which the TCR was reactive and to a CD4 or CD8 class. Log10-transformed breadth and depth values were compared by one-way ANOVA with Sidak's multiple comparisons tests. Drawn from immuneACCESS, this table holds only the in-frame rearrangements with V and J called that TCRdb kept. Clones are partly lost; checked studies trace under half to an unresolved V gene and leave the rest unexplained. That table furnishes V, J and clone size, whereas the DNA furnished D and trimming. This sample has 150,000 to 200,000 clones in its table, and roughly nine tenths of those were observed once. 2% to 3% of the sample is held by the ten biggest clonotypes.

The sequence is built from TRBV5-6 and TRBJ2-7, with a tentative D call of TRBD1 or TRBD2, each matching 5 bases. Sequenced material: peripheral blood, taken on day 0 of AZD1222 vaccination. The TCR comes from an adult in good health. This receptor has the CDR3 CASSWQGASYEQYF. The bases read TGTGCCAGCAGCTGGCAGGGAGCCTCCTACGAGCAGTACTTC. With all but the CDR3 taken from the reference TRBV5-6 and TRBJ2-7 genes, the full variable domain is: DAGVTQSPTHLIKTRGQQVTLRCSPKSGHDTVSWYQQALGQGPQFIFQYYEEEERQRGNFPDRFSGHQFPNYSSELNVNALLLGDSALYLCASSWQGASYEQYFGPGTRLTVT.